This entry is about one T cell receptor (beta chain). Participants classified as exposed had met a COVID-19 case within 2 weeks before study entry. The data stem from a study of blood T cell repertoires in COVID-19. Original analysis: Using reference gene primer amplification, nucleated cell counts were estimated. The repertoire was sequenced with immunoSEQ multiplex PCR; TCRdb's copy has only in-frame clones and lacks some. V, J and clone size are those of that table, while D and trimming were read from the DNA. The table has over 350,000 clones, 80% to 95% seen once. The clonotype was recovered from a woman aged 40 to 49 who had been exposed to COVID-19. Sequencing was done on a sample of PBMCs or T cells enriched from blood (not recorded which).

CDR3 residues: CASSDSAGGGSTDTQYF. The DNA for the CDR3 is TGTGCCAGCAGTGACTCGGCAGGGGGCGGAAGCACAGATACGCAGTATTTT. The rearrangement uses TRBV6-4 and TRBJ2-3, with 8 bases matching TRBD1. The germline gives CDR1 MRHNA, CDR2 SNTAGT. This CDR3 contains 17 residues. The trim removed 0 bases at V and 0 bases at J, leaving 5 bases unmatched.